This T cell receptor beta chain is from a study of cytomegalovirus exposure and HLA in healthy donors. Study summary: There were some 81 million unique TCRs (from HLA-typed donors) in an early data release. Genetic ancestry analysis placed approximately 78% of the roughly 400 donors that were genotyped in the Caucasian-associated cluster.

On this clone: Its antigen is unknown.

CDR3 length: 17 amino acids. Trimming took 8 bases from V and 3 from J, leaving 26 bases between them. The germline CDR1 and CDR2 sequences are LNHDA and SQIVND (reference sequence). Study-level findings and limits: After further analysis at a later stage, under 20,000 TCR beta sequences were associated with HLA alleles at 0.05 false discovery rate. Analysis was carried out at a later point, and it linked a missense DCLRE1C variant to TCR beta V- and J-gene trimming.

Both 60 Vbeta primers and 13 Jbeta primers went into the PCR. Sequencing was performed with immunoSEQ multiplex PCR; in TCRdb, only in-frame clones are kept and a portion is missing. The repertoire holds 200,000 to 250,000 clones, with roughly 82% as singletons. This receptor was obtained from a woman aged 40 to 55 in good health and CMV-seropositive. The specimen sequenced was PBMCs. V usage is TRBV19 and J usage is TRBJ2-7; a possible D gene is TRBD2 (6 bases). The CDR3 DNA is TGTGCCAGTTCCCAAGGGGCCGGGACTCACTTCCACTACGAGCAGTACTTC. This encodes CASSQGAGTHFHYEQYF.